This T cell receptor beta chain comes out of a study of T cell responses to AZD1222 COVID-19 vaccine. General study results and limits: AZD1222 recipients seropositive at baseline numbered only six or seven. CD4 TCRs associated with vaccination spanned spike, dominating at 160-218 and 743-854.

Clones were read by immunoSEQ multiplex PCR, and TCRdb kept only the in-frame ones, dropping some. The data hold under 150,000 clones, with approximately 85% observed a single time. On this clone itself: The antigen remains unidentified.

The receptor comes from an adult who received the MenACWY meningococcal vaccine as a control. The input for sequencing was peripheral blood, taken 28 days after the second dose of the MenACWY control vaccine.

CDR3 loop: CASSSRTSTNTEAFF. The CDR3 nucleotides read TGTGCCAGCAGTTCGAGGACGTCTACCAACACTGAAGCTTTCTTT. The gene calls are TRBV7-9 and TRBJ1-1; D unresolved. Trimming removed 6 bases at V and 2 bases at J, with 16 bases between. CDR3 length: 15 amino acids. In germline, CDR1 is SEHNR, CDR2 FQNEAQ (reference sequence).